This T cell receptor beta chain was sequenced in a study of Graves' ophthalmopathy and Graves' hyperthyroidism (dated by TCRdb to between 2017 and 2018). Regarding the study in general: A patient counted as having stable hyperthyroidism if there was no progression to ophthalmopathy within 18 months of follow-up. The study used TCR beta repertoire signatures to distinguish Graves' ophthalmopathy from Graves' hyperthyroidism and to predict progression to ophthalmopathy. In total, under 150 blood samples were TCR-sequenced: around 42 ophthalmopathy, approximately 80 hyperthyroidism and some 17 hyperthyroidism-to-ophthalmopathy patients. A discovery set of 100 patients (43 ophthalmopathy, 57 stable hyperthyroidism) was enrolled to explore V-J signatures distinguishing ophthalmopathy from hyperthyroidism. An independent validation cohort was composed of 18 hyperthyroidism patients and roughly 16 patients who later progressed from hyperthyroidism to ophthalmopathy. In more than five hyperthyroidism patients, the T-cell repertoires found in thyroid tissue were compared with those found in blood. After sampling, hyperthyroidism patients received methimazole starting at 30 mg daily, and ophthalmopathy patients received high-dose intravenous methylprednisolone.

For repertoire sequencing, the TCR beta CDR3 regions were amplified from RNA transcripts. The first round was an RT-PCR using HTBI primers with the Qiagen OneStep RT-PCR kit, and this first round was followed by a second-round multiplex PCR, then size selection and purification. Sequencing of the libraries was carried out on an Illumina HiSeq2000 in paired-end mode with 100 bp reads. In the authors' own workflow: SOAPnuke was used to process the reads, removing any read that contained adapters or uncalled bases, had a mean Phred below 15, or lacked an exact match to the constant primer or identifier. High-quality paired reads were merged with COPE v1.2.5. Clonotypes were defined as unique nucleotide sequences and were aligned to IMGT TRB V, D and J references using MiTCR v1.1. Analysis was restricted to V-J combinations with a frequency above 0.0001, which covered 99.2% of repertoires. A TCR clonal expansion and chaos score per V-J combination was defined as the ratio of F50 clonal expansion to chaos observed in the TCRdist matrix. Features were reduced by Welch's t-statistics and random forest to about a dozen V-J combinations, which fed a naive Bayes classifier. The Morisita-Horn index was used to measure how similar the thyroid and blood repertoires were. TCRdb reprocessed the public reads (quality trimming at Q25 with fastp, clone calling with MiXCR) and kept in-frame beta chains. Every distinct CDR3 protein forms one entry, paired with its most common genes and DNA. TCRdb, rather than the study authors, made the V and J calls. The sample records about 1.2 million distinct CDR3 sequences, less than 45% of which are singletons. The ten largest account for 11% of the sample.

Hyperthyroidism patients were newly diagnosed, were aged 18 to 65 years, and had a disease duration under 2 months. Patients were excluded if they had other autoimmune diseases, uncontrolled infections, pregnancy or lactation. Diagnosis relied on clinical symptoms, serum thyroxine, TRAb, thyroid ultrasound and orbital computed tomography. Total RNA was extracted with Trizol reagent and quality-checked on an Agilent 2100 Bioanalyzer. Based on the germline V gene, the CDR1 and CDR2 sequences are LGHNA and YSLEER. From its cysteine to its phenylalanine, the CDR3 spans 17 amino acids. The DNA shown is the 51-base CDR3, in frame from base 1. V is pared back by 1 base and J by 0 bases, with 10 bases lying between the germline termini. Concerning this clonotype: Its antigen remains undetermined. No base-level quality is on record; no much larger clone is a single base apart.

Overall study results and their limits: In validation, the model predicted ophthalmopathy progression with 70.59% sensitivity and 72% to 80% specificity; roughly 11 predicted patients were CT-confirmed with GO in a median of around 6 months. Ophthalmopathy was separated from stable hyperthyroidism by the 13-signature model with 87.88% sensitivity and 81.08% specificity in cross-validation and with 80%/75% in the test set. Most of the expanded thyroid clonotypes with a frequency above 0.001 were also detected in blood, and it was suggested that the thyroid immune response may be reflected by blood repertoires. Sample size was not statistically predetermined, and group allocation was not concealed from the investigators.

The V gene is TRBV4-3 and the J gene is TRBJ2-6, with no confidently assigned D gene. This sequence was found in an adult man with Graves' hyperthyroidism. Sequenced sample: peripheral blood or thyroid tissue (not recorded which). The nucleotides are TGCGCCAGCAGCCAAGCCCCGGACGGCTCTGGGGCCAACGTCCTGACTTTC. It is translated as CASSQAPDGSGANVLTF.